This TCR beta chain is drawn from a study of blood T cell repertoires in COVID-19. Study background: Acute and convalescent COVID-19 specimens originated in the United States, Italy and Spain.

Seattle's enrolled individuals joined amid active infection and were then monitored longitudinally. As processed by the authors: Estimated nucleated cell counts came from reference gene primer amplification. Profiled with immunoSEQ multiplex PCR; TCRdb holds only in-frame clones, not every one. D and trimming were read from the DNA, whereas the V and J calls and clone size are those reported in that table. The sample holds some 180,000 clones, more than 70% seen once. The CDR3 has 19 residues. In germline, CDR1 is LGHDT, CDR2 YNNKEL (reference sequence). V shed 3 bases and J 8 bases; nucleotides not matched to a gene: 15.

This receptor was obtained from a man in his fifties or sixties with COVID-19, enrolled during active disease. Sequenced material: peripheral blood. The rearrangement uses TRBV3-1 (or the pseudogene TRBV3-2) and TRBJ2-1; 14 nucleotides align to TRBD2. CDR3 nucleotide sequence: TGTGCCAGCAGCCATACCGGGACTAGCGGGGGCGAACTTAAGTATGAGCAGTTCTTC. Protein sequence: CASSHTGTSGGELKYEQFF.